The clone carrying this T cell receptor (beta chain) was counted many times. The data originate from a study of T-cell reconstitution after alpha-beta-depleted transplantation in children. Molecular barcoding with unique molecular identifiers was used for the TCRbeta library. TCRdb fed the PCR reads into MiXCR, producing one record per CDR3 protein. The table has 550,000 to 800,000 distinct CDR3 sequences, 10% to 15% seen once. V lost 1 base, J lost 4 bases, and 14 bases lay in between. The CDR3 loop spans 14 amino acids. The germline V gene encodes CDR1 DFQATT and CDR2 SNEGSKA (reference sequence). This TCR came from a girl aged 2 to 10 with congenital amegakaryocytic thrombocytopenia, due to receive a stem cell transplant. The chain employs TRBV20-1 and TRBJ2-7, with D perhaps matching TRBD2 (6 bases). Sample: PBMCs, taken before TCRalphabeta/CD19-depleted stem cell transplant. Written as DNA, the CDR3 is TGCAGTGCTAGAGCTGTCGAGGGAGGATACGAGCAGTACTTC. Amino acids: CSARAVEGGYEQYF.